This TCR beta chain was obtained from a study of blood T cell repertoires in COVID-19. Measured with immunoSEQ multiplex PCR; TCRdb has only the in-frame clones, and not every one. The top ten hold around 1.9% of the sample, which has more than 300,000 clones, around 87% seen once. Trimming left V 2 bases short and J 1 base short, with 10 bases between. The CDR3 covers 15 residues. Germline values: CDR1 SSHAT, CDR2 FNYEAQ (reference sequence). The sample taken for sequencing was PBMCs or T cells enriched from blood (not recorded which). The chain joins TRBV7-7 to TRBJ2-3; a weak D match, TRBD1 (6 bases). This clonotype was obtained from a man aged 35 to 55 in a cohort exposed to, infected with or recovered from COVID-19 (not recorded which). CDR3 bases: TGTGCCAGCAGCTTATCCGCAGGGGGCACAGATACGCAGTATTTT. Protein product: CASSLSAGGTDTQYF.